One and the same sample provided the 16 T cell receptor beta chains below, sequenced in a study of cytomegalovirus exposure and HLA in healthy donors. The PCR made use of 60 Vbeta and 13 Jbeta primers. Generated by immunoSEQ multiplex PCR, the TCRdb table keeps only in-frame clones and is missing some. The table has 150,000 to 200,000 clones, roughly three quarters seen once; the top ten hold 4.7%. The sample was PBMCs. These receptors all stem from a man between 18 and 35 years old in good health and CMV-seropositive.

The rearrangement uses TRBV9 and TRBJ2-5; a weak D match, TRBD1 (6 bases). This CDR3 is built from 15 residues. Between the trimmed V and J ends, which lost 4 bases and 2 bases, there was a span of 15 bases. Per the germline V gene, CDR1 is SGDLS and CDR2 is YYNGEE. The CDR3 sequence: CASSRAERGQETQYF. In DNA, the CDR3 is TGTGCCAGCAGCCGCGCAGAGAGGGGGCAAGAGACCCAGTACTTC.

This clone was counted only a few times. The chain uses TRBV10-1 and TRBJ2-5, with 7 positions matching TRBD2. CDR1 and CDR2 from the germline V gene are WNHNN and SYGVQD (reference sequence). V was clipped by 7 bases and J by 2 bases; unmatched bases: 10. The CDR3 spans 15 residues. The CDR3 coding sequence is TGCGCCAGCATAATTCGTCGGGGAGGGCAAGAGACCCAGTACTTC. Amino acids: CASIIRRGGQETQYF.

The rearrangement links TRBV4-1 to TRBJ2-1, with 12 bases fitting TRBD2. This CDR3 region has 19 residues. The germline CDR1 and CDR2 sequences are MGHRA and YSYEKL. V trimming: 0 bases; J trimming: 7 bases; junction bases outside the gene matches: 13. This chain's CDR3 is CASSQDASGRARVRNEQFF. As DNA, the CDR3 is TGCGCCAGCAGCCAAGATGCTAGCGGGAGGGCCAGAGTGAGGAATGAGCAGTTCTTC.

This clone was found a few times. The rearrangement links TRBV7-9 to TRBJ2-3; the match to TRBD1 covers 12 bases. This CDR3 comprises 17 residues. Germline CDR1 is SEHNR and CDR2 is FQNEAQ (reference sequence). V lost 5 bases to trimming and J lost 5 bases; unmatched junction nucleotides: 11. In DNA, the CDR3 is TGTGCCAGCAGCCCCCCGACAGGGACAGGGGGCGTAGATACGCAGTATTTT. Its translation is CASSPPTGTGGVDTQYF.

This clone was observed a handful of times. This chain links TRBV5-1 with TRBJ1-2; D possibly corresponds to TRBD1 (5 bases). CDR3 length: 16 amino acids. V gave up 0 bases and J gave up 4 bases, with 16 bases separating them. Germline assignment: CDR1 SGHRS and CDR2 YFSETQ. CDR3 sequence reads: CASSLATTLGGYGYTF. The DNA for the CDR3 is TGCGCCAGCAGCTTGGCGACAACTCTCGGGGGCTATGGCTACACCTTC.

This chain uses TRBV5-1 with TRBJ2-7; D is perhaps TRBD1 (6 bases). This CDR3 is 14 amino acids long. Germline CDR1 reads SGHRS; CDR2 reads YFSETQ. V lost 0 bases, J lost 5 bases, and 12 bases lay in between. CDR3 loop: CASSLGPGDHEQYV. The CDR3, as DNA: TGCGCCAGCAGCTTGGGACCAGGGGACCACGAGCAGTACGTC.

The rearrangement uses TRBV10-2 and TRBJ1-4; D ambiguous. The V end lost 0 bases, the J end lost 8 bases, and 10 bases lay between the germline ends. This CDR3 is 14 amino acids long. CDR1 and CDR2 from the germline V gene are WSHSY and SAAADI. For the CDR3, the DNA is TGCGCCAGCAGTGAGTCCGGTCCCCGGGAAAAACTGTTTTTT. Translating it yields CASSESGPREKLFF.

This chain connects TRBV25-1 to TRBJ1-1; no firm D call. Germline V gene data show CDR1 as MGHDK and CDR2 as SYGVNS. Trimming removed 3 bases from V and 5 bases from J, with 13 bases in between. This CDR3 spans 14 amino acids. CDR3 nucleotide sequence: TGTGCCAGCAGTGATGGACGGCCGGGGACTGAAGCTTTCTTT. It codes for CASSDGRPGTEAFF.

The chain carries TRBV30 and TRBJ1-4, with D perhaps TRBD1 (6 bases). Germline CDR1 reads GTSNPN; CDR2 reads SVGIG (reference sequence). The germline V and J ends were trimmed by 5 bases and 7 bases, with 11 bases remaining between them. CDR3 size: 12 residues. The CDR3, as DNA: TGTGCCTGGGGCCCCAGGGGTGAAAAACTGTTTTTT. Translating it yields CAWGPRGEKLFF.

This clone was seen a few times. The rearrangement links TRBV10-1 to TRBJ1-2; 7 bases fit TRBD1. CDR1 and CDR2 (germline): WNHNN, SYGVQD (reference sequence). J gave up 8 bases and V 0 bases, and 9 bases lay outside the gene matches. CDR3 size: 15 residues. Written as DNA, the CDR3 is TGCGCCAGCAGTGAGTCGACGGAGGGGGCTTGGGGCTACACCTTC. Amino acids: CASSESTEGAWGYTF.

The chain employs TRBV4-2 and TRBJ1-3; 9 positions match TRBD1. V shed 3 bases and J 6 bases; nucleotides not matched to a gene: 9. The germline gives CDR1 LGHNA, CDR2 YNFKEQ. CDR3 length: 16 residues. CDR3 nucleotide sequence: TGTGCCAGCAGCCAGCCCTCCGGACAGGGGAAAAACACCATATATTTT. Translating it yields CASSQPSGQGKNTIYF.

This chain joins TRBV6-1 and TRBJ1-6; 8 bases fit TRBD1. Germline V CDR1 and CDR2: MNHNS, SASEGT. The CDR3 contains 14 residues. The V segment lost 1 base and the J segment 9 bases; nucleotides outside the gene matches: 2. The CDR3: CASSEGTGFSPLHF. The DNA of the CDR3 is TGTGCCAGCAGTGAAGGGACAGGGTTTTCACCCCTCCACTTT.

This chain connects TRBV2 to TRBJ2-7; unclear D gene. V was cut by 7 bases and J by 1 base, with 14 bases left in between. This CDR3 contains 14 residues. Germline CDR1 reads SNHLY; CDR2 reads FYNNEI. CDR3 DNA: TGTGCCAGCAACCTACGAGGTACTTCCTACGAGCAGTACGTC. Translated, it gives CASNLRGTSYEQYV.

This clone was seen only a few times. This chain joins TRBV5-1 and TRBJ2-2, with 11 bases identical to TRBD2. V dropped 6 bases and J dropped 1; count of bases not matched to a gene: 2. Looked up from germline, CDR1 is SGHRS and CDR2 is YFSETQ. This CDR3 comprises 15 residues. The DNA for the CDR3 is TGCGCCAGCACGCTAGCGGGGGGGAACACCGGGGAGCTGTTTTTT. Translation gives CASTLAGGNTGELFF.

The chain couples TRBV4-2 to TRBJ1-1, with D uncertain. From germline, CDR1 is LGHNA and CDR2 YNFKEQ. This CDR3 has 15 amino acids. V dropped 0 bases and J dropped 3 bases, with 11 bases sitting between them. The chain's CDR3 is CASSQDQAPDTEAFF. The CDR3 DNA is TGTGCCAGCAGCCAAGATCAGGCCCCAGACACTGAAGCTTTCTTT.

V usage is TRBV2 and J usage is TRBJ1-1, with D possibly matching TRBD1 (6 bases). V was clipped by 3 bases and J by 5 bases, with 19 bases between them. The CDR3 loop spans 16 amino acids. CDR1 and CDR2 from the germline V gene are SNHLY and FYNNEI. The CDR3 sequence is CASSEGQGNLGTEAFF. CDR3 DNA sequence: TGTGCCAGCAGTGAGGGCCAGGGGAATCTAGGGACTGAAGCTTTCTTT.